This T cell receptor (beta chain) came from a study of CD8+CD57+ T cells in acquired aplastic anemia. Across the whole study: Sorted CD4+ and CD8+ cells yielded approximately 3.4 ug of DNA on average.

The CDR3 has 14 amino acids. V lost 0 bases and J lost 1, with 7 bases in between. From germline, CDR1 is SGHRS and CDR2 YFSETQ. Genomic DNA, the template, was used for profiling of the TCR beta VDJ and CDR3. One entry per CDR3 protein, called by TCRdb with MiXCR from the reads. In the table there are about 160,000 distinct CDR3 sequences, around 40% of which are singletons. The clonotype comes from a human donor in good health. The V gene is TRBV5-1, the J gene TRBJ1-1; no firm D call. Sequencing was carried out using sorted CD4+, CD8+, or CD8+CD57+ T cells (not recorded which) from PBMCs. The CDR3 DNA sequence: TGCGCCAGCAGCTTGGAGGGCGGGAACACTGAAGCTTTCTTT. This translates into CASSLEGGNTEAFF.